The 28 T cell receptor beta chains below come from one sample, sequenced in a study of blood T cell repertoires in COVID-19. The assay was immunoSEQ multiplex PCR, and TCRdb's table has in-frame clones only and misses some. Of more than 60,000 clones in the sample, 82% were seen once. What was sequenced was peripheral blood. The origin of the receptors is a woman aged 80 or over with acute or convalescent COVID-19.

This chain links TRBV7-9 with TRBJ2-1, with 9 bases fitting TRBD2. Per the germline V gene, CDR1 is SEHNR and CDR2 is FQNEAQ (reference sequence). V was pared by 4 bases and J by 5 bases, with 12 bases of the junction left unmatched. This CDR3 spans 17 amino acids. CDR3 DNA sequence: TGTGCCAGCAGCTCACTTCGGGGGCTAGCGGGGAACAATGAGCAGTTCTTC. It encodes CASSSLRGLAGNNEQFF.

This clone was detected once. The chain carries TRBV7-2 and TRBJ2-7; TRBD2 matches at 12 bases. The CDR3 sequence is 19 residues long. CDR1 and CDR2 from the germline V gene are SGHTA and FQGNSA. V trimming: 5 bases; J trimming: 3 bases; junction bases outside the gene matches: 17. CDR3 in DNA: TGTGCCAGCAGCGCTCGACTAGCGGGAGCTCGTCGGGGAGTCTACGAGCAGTACTTC. As protein: CASSARLAGARRGVYEQYF.

The V and J genes are TRBV5-1 and TRBJ2-1; 7 positions match TRBD2. The V gene end was trimmed by 1 base and the J gene end by 10 bases; junction bases not matched to a gene: 11. Germline assignment: CDR1 SGHRS and CDR2 YFSETQ. The CDR3 is made up of 15 amino acids. The CDR3 loop is CASSLLASGPGEQFF. CDR3 nucleotide sequence: TGCGCCAGCAGCTTGTTGGCTAGCGGCCCGGGGGAGCAGTTCTTC.

In this sample, this clone turned up once. J is TRBJ2-3 and V is TRBV7-7, with 10 bases lining up with TRBD1. V was clipped by 5 bases and J by 3 bases; unmatched bases: 8. The CDR3 is made up of 16 amino acids. Germline V lookup: CDR1 SSHAT, CDR2 FNYEAQ (reference sequence). The CDR3 here is CASSLHPGQGTDTQYF. In DNA form, the CDR3 reads TGTGCCAGCAGCCTCCATCCGGGACAGGGGACAGATACGCAGTATTTT.

The chain carries TRBV7-2 and TRBJ1-2, with 11 bases matching TRBD1. This CDR3 region has 13 residues. Germline V gene lookup returns CDR1 SGHTA and CDR2 FQGNSA. The ends lost 6 bases at V and 8 bases at J; junction bases unmatched: 5. CDR3 sequence: CASRPDRGHGYTF. CDR3 bases: TGTGCCAGCAGACCGGACAGGGGGCACGGCTACACCTTC.

The chain is built from TRBV3-1 (or the pseudogene TRBV3-2) and TRBJ1-3, with D hard to call. The germline V gene encodes CDR1 LGHDT and CDR2 YNNKEL (reference sequence). The CDR3 length is 17 residues. Trimming left V 2 bases short and J 0 bases short, with 14 bases between. The CDR3: CASSQFLHRSSGNTIYF. CDR3 sequence (DNA): TGTGCCAGCAGCCAATTCTTGCACAGAAGCTCTGGAAACACCATATATTTT.

V gene TRBV7-2 combines with J gene TRBJ2-7, with 8 bases fitting TRBD1. The V segment lost 3 bases and the J segment 2 bases; nucleotides outside the gene matches: 6. This CDR3 is 15 amino acids long. Germline V gene data show CDR1 as SGHTA and CDR2 as FQGNSA. CDR3 in DNA: TGTGCCAGCAGCTTGCCGGGACAGGCGACCTACGAGCAGTACTTC. Amino acids: CASSLPGQATYEQYF.

Notes on this clone: It is unclear where the CDR3 begins or ends on the DNA, so no DNA is shown, and the CDR3 is as TCRdb lists it. The chain employs TRBV7-8 and TRBJ1-1. The CDR3 spans 13 residues, counting both ends. Germline V lookup: CDR1 SGHVS, CDR2 FQNEAQ. The CDR3: CASSLAFGEGAFF.

This clone was seen repeatedly, ten times or more. Here the CDR3 DNA reads TGTGCCAGCAGCCAAGCTAGGGGGCTAACTTCACCCCTCCACTTT. The encoded protein is CASSQARGLTSPLHF. The chain combines TRBV3-1 (or the pseudogene TRBV3-2) with TRBJ1-6; 7 bases line up with TRBD1. The CDR3 is 15 residues long. V lost 1 base to trimming and J lost 9 bases; unmatched junction nucleotides: 6. Germline CDR1 and CDR2: LGHDT and YNNKEL (reference sequence).

The count of this clone is one. Its ends do not fully match the called genes, so a read error is possible. J is TRBJ2-2 and V is TRBV25-1; possibly TRBD1 for D (6 bases). Germline CDR1 reads MGHDK; CDR2 reads SYGVNS. The CDR3 loop spans 17 amino acids. The CDR3 nucleotides are TGTGCCAGCCGCTATGGGACACGGGCCCGCGAACACCGGGGAGCTGTTTTT. This sequence encodes CASRYGTRAREHRGAVF.

V is TRBV7-9 and J is TRBJ2-1; 10 nucleotides match TRBD2. With 7 bases clipped from V and 6 bases from J, the junction kept 9 bases outside the gene matches. There are 15 residues in the CDR3. Germline assignment: CDR1 SEHNR and CDR2 FQNEAQ (reference sequence). CDR3 nucleotides: TGTGCCAGCACCCCTAGCGGGAGAGGTGGCAATGAGCAGTTCTTC. The encoded protein is CASTPSGRGGNEQFF.

This chain uses TRBV3-1 (or the pseudogene TRBV3-2) with TRBJ2-1; 7 nucleotides match TRBD2. The CDR3 extends over 13 amino acids. Germline V lookup: CDR1 LGHDT, CDR2 YNNKEL (reference sequence). The junction had 10 bases not matched to a gene; V was cut back by 2 bases and J by 15 bases. CDR3 nucleotides: TGTGCCAGCAGCCAATCTAATAGCGGGTCCAGGTTCTTC. This gives the protein CASSQSNSGSRFF.

V is TRBV12-3 or TRBV12-4 and J is TRBJ2-7, with D tentatively TRBD1 (6 bases). CDR3 size: 13 residues. Trimming removed 5 bases at V and 3 bases at J, with 11 bases between. This CDR3 reads CASSDRFGYEQYF. The CDR3 DNA reads as TGTGCCAGCAGTGACAGGTTTGGCTACGAGCAGTACTTC.

This chain links TRBV4-1 with TRBJ2-1, with D uncertain. The V end was cut by 1 base, the J end by 5 bases, with 6 bases between. The CDR3 consists of 13 residues. Germline CDR1 reads MGHRA; CDR2 reads YSYEKL. The CDR3 is CASSQGVHNEQFF. The CDR3, as DNA: TGCGCCAGCAGCCAAGGAGTTCACAATGAGCAGTTCTTC.

The V and J genes are TRBV4-2 and TRBJ2-7; 8 bases are a match to TRBD1. The CDR3 totals 14 residues. From germline, CDR1 is LGHNA and CDR2 YNFKEQ. The V gene end was trimmed by 2 bases and the J gene end by 6 bases; junction bases not matched to a gene: 6. CDR3 sequence (DNA): TGTGCCAGCAGCCAAACAGGGGGTAGCTTCGAGCAGTACTTC. This sequence encodes CASSQTGGSFEQYF.

The chain combines TRBV10-2 with TRBJ1-4; 8 bases line up with TRBD1. The CDR3 covers 13 residues. Trimming cost V 6 bases and J 8 bases; bases outside gene matches: 5. Germline CDR1 reads WSHSY; CDR2 reads SAAADI. CDR3 region: CASRTTGEEKLFF. As DNA, the CDR3 is TGCGCCAGCAGGACGACAGGGGAGGAAAAACTGTTTTTT.

CDR3: CASSPYRREGLQETQYF. CDR3 DNA: TGTGCCAGCTCACCATATCGACGGGAGGGCTTACAAGAGACCCAGTACTTC. The chain combines TRBV18 with TRBJ2-5; 8 positions agree with TRBD2. CDR3 size: 17 residues. V lost 2 bases to trimming and J lost 2 bases; unmatched junction nucleotides: 10. The germline V gene encodes CDR1 KGHSH and CDR2 LQKENI.

The rearrangement joins TRBV5-1 to TRBJ1-1; TRBD1 matches 7 bases. Germline-derived CDR1 and CDR2 are SGHRS and YFSETQ. Trimming took 2 bases from V and 0 from J; bases not matched to a gene: 1. This CDR3 has 14 residues. DNA for the CDR3: TGCGCCAGCAGCTTTGGACAGGTGAACACTGAAGCTTTCTTT. Amino acids: CASSFGQVNTEAFF.

The J gene is TRBJ2-3, the V gene TRBV4-1; D possibly corresponds to TRBD1 (6 bases). The CDR3 consists of 13 residues. Deletions cut 6 bases from V and 5 bases from J, with 12 bases between. CDR1 and CDR2 from the germline V gene are MGHRA and YSYEKL. The CDR3: CASSRPGEDTQYF. In DNA form, the CDR3 reads TGCGCCAGCAGTCGTCCAGGGGAAGATACGCAGTATTTT.

The genes are TRBV5-1 and TRBJ1-1; a possible D gene is TRBD1 (6 bases). V lost 4 bases and J lost 8, with 15 bases in between. The CDR3 length is 13 residues. Germline V lookup: CDR1 SGHRS, CDR2 YFSETQ. Written as DNA, the CDR3 is TGCGCCAGCAGCAGCCGGGACAAAGGGGAAGCTTTCTTT. Protein product: CASSSRDKGEAFF.

This chain links TRBV11-2 with TRBJ2-2, with 8 positions matching TRBD2. With V trimmed by 1 base and J by 5 bases, 3 bases remained unmatched. This CDR3 has 15 amino acids. CDR1 and CDR2 (germline): SGHAT, FQNNGV. CDR3 bases: TGTGCCAGCAGCTTAGCGGGAGGGTTAACCGGGGAGCTGTTTTTT. It encodes CASSLAGGLTGELFF.

The chain employs TRBV18 and TRBJ2-4, with 8 positions matching TRBD1. The CDR3 is 16 amino acids. Germline V lookup: CDR1 KGHSH, CDR2 LQKENI. With 1 base clipped from V and 4 bases from J, the junction kept 6 bases outside the gene matches. The CDR3 DNA reads as TGTGCCAGCTCACCACGACCGGGACAGGAGAAAAACATTCAGTACTTC. Translated, it gives CASSPRPGQEKNIQYF.

The chain is built from TRBV28 and TRBJ1-6, with D maybe TRBD1 (6 bases). Trimming removed 1 base at V and 7 bases at J, with 14 bases between. The CDR3 length is 16 residues. Germline V gene sequence: CDR1 MDHEN, CDR2 SYDVKM. This chain's CDR3 is CASSLLQGFFNSPLHF. Here the CDR3 DNA reads TGTGCCAGCAGTTTATTGCAGGGGTTTTTCAATTCACCCCTCCACTTT.

V is TRBV12-5 and J is TRBJ2-4, with D tentatively TRBD1 (6 bases). V lost 1 base and J 7 bases, leaving 26 bases between the germline ends. Germline CDR1 and CDR2: LGHNT and FRNRAP. The CDR3 is 19 residues long. The CDR3 loop reads CASGLGRFLQGLRGNIQYF. The CDR3 DNA reads as TGTGCTAGTGGTTTGGGACGATTCTTACAGGGATTAAGGGGGAACATTCAGTACTTC.

The genes are TRBV3-1 (or the pseudogene TRBV3-2) and TRBJ1-4, with D possibly TRBD1 on 6 matching bases. Trimming stripped 5 bases from V and 5 bases from J, with 15 bases between. This CDR3 has 15 residues. Germline CDR1 reads LGHDT; CDR2 reads YNNKEL (reference sequence). The DNA for the CDR3 is TGTGCCAGCAGCAACGGGGGGCTGATCAATGAAAAACTGTTTTTT. Translated: CASSNGGLINEKLFF.

J is TRBJ2-3 and V is TRBV5-1; TRBD2 might be the D (6 bases). The germline V gene has CDR1 SGHRS and CDR2 YFSETQ. V dropped 0 bases and J dropped 2 bases, with 10 bases sitting between them. This CDR3 region has 15 residues. The CDR3 DNA sequence: TGCGCCAGCAGCTTGGAGCGGGTCCCCACAGATACGCAGTATTTT. It yields the protein CASSLERVPTDTQYF.

The rearrangement links TRBV27 to TRBJ1-2; the match to TRBD1 covers 8 bases. The ends lost 6 bases at V and 6 bases at J; junction bases unmatched: 6. Germline CDR1 MNHEY, CDR2 SMNVEV (reference sequence). The CDR3 totals 13 residues. The DNA of the CDR3 is TGTGCCAGCAGGCGGGACAGGCATAATGGCTACACCTTC. It yields the protein CASRRDRHNGYTF.

This chain uses TRBV27 with TRBJ2-7; 7 bases fit TRBD1. The germline CDR1 and CDR2 sequences are MNHEY and SMNVEV (reference sequence). The CDR3 runs 15 residues. With 5 bases clipped from V and 0 bases from J, the junction kept 7 bases outside the gene matches. The CDR3 loop is CASSERQGSSYEQYF. Written as DNA, the CDR3 is TGTGCCAGCAGTGAACGACAGGGTAGCTCCTACGAGCAGTACTTC.